This T cell receptor (beta chain) was sequenced for a study of PD-1 blockade in classical Hodgkin lymphoma. Only in-frame clones appear in the TCRdb table, and some are missing; sequencing was by immunoSEQ multiplex PCR. This sample yields more than 90,000 clones, of which roughly 90% are seen a single time; about 7.1% belongs to the top ten. As concerns this clone: Its antigen is as yet unknown.

Regarding the study as a whole: Before treatment, complete responders showed about the same diversity as newly diagnosed patients. Nivolumab starters within 1 year of ASCT were excluded.

Germline V gene data show CDR1 as GTSNPN and CDR2 as SVGIG (reference sequence). The V and J ends lost 0 bases and 4 bases respectively, with 10 bases between them. This CDR3 comprises 14 residues. In every patient, relapse followed autologous stem cell transplantation, while exposure to brentuximab vedotin differed. Relapsed/refractory classical Hodgkin lymphoma patients had complete, partial or progressive responses. This clonotype was sampled from a human donor with classical Hodgkin lymphoma. This specimen was peripheral blood mononuclear cells (PBMCs), taken before the second cycle of nivolumab. The genes are TRBV30 and TRBJ1-3, with D uncertain. The CDR3 DNA is TGTGCCTGGAGTGTACGGGTAGCGGGAAACACCATATATTTT. It is translated as CAWSVRVAGNTIYF. The variable domain in full, with the rest retrieved from reference TRBV30 and TRBJ1-3, is SQTIHQWPATLVQPVGSPLSLECTVEGTSNPNLYWYRQAAGRGLQLLFYSVGIGQISSEVPQNLSASRPQDRQFILSSKKLLLSDSGFYLCAWSVRVAGNTIYFGEGSWLTVV.